This T cell receptor (beta chain) was recorded in a study of T cells in localized non-small cell lung cancer. Findings of the study overall: A median roughly 50 of the top 100 tumor clones appeared in adjacent lung. Adjacent uninvolved lung tissue had the highest T cell clonality, exceeding tumor. The study linked higher blood T cell density to longer overall survival.

J lost 4 bases, V lost 8 bases, and 9 bases had no gene match. Germline V CDR1 and CDR2: SGHRS, YFSETQ. The CDR3 runs to 14 residues. TCRdb's copy holds only in-frame clones and misses some; the assay was immunoSEQ multiplex PCR. The sample has more than 40,000 clones, about 88% seen once; the top ten hold 2.5%. Remarks on this clone: Its antigen is undetermined.

The source is a man aged 35 to 69 with stage II lung adenocarcinoma. The sample consisted of PBMCs, taken before any cancer treatment. The V call is TRBV5-1, the J call TRBJ2-1, with TRBD1 matching 7 bases. CDR3 region: CASLSGTDYNEQFF. In nucleotides, the CDR3 is TGCGCCAGTTTGTCCGGGACAGATTACAATGAGCAGTTCTTC.